A single sample gave rise to the 18 T cell receptor beta chains below, sequenced in a study of preoperative IRX-2 immunotherapy in early breast cancer. Treatment given: preoperative locoregional IRX-2 cytokine immunotherapy. Sequencing used immunoSEQ multiplex PCR; TCRdb keeps in-frame clones, though not all of them. This table has tens of thousands of clones, roughly four fifths appearing once. Here the sequenced sample was lymph node tissue, taken after IRX-2 immunotherapy. The receptor set was obtained from a human donor with breast cancer.

The J gene is TRBJ2-2, the V gene TRBV28; no definite D call. Trimming pared 3 bases from V and 3 bases from J, leaving 14 bases between. The length of the CDR3 is 16 residues. Germline V gene sequence: CDR1 MDHEN, CDR2 SYDVKM. The CDR3: CASSFEVASHTGELFF. CDR3 coding DNA: TGTGCCAGCAGTTTTGAAGTCGCTAGTCACACCGGGGAGCTGTTTTTT.

This clone was picked up a small number of times. The chain joins TRBV7-5 to TRBJ2-3; TRBD2, the table's D call, lacks a check against the DNA. TRBV7-5 is a pseudogene segment. The CDR3 is 15 amino acids. The CDR3 DNA reads TGTGCCAGCAGCTCCCTAGTGGGAGGATCAGATACGCAGTATTTT. This encodes CASSSLVGGSDTQYF.

The gene calls are TRBV6-7 and TRBJ2-1, with D unresolved. TRBV6-7 is given ORF status, its function remaining uncertain. This CDR3 has 11 amino acids. The V end lost 3 bases, the J end lost 10 bases, and 7 bases lay between the germline ends. CDR3: CASSYPNEQFF. The CDR3 bases are TGTGCCAGCAGTTATCCCAACGAGCAGTTCTTC.

The chain carries TRBV6-8 and TRBJ1-5; tentative D call: TRBD1 (6 bases). The CDR3 totals 14 residues. The germline gives CDR1 MNHGY, CDR2 SAAAGT. Trimming took off 2 bases at V and 7 bases at J, with 12 bases between the two ends. CDR3 nucleotide sequence: TGTGCCAGCAGTTACACCGCCGGGGGCCAGCCCCAGCATTTT. Amino acid sequence: CASSYTAGGQPQHF.

The V gene is TRBV11-3, the J gene TRBJ2-7, with 10 bases that match TRBD1. CDR1 and CDR2 from the germline V gene are SGHNT and YENEEA. V lost 5 bases and J lost 3; bases outside the gene matches: 10. The CDR3 extends over 16 amino acids. CDR3 residues: CASSPRVDRGFYEQYF. The CDR3 DNA follows: TGTGCCAGCAGCCCAAGGGTGGACAGGGGGTTCTACGAGCAGTACTTC.

CDR3 loop: CTSSQDSKGSSYEQYF. The DNA for the CDR3 is TGCACCAGCAGCCAAGACTCAAAGGGGAGCTCCTACGAGCAGTACTTC. V usage is TRBV1 and J usage is TRBJ2-7. TRBV1 is flagged as a pseudogene. The CDR3 consists of 16 residues.

This clone was seen more than once but under ten times. The rearrangement links TRBV11-3 to TRBJ2-7, with 8 bases fitting TRBD2. From germline, CDR1 is SGHNT and CDR2 YENEEA. This CDR3 has 14 residues. Germline trimming cut 2 bases from V and 2 bases from J; bases unmatched to any gene: 2. In DNA form, the CDR3 reads TGTGCCAGCAGCTTAAGCGGGGGCACCTACGAGCAGTACTTC. Its translation is CASSLSGGTYEQYF. Looking up the rest from reference TRBV11-3 and TRBJ2-7 gives the full variable domain: EAGVVQSPRYKIIEKKQPVAFWCNPISGHNTLYWYLQNLGQGPELLIRYENEEAVDDSQLPKDRFSAERLKGVDSTLKIQPAELGDSAVYLCASSLSGGTYEQYFGPGTRLTVT.

This rearrangement joins TRBV19 to TRBJ1-5, with D unresolved. CDR3 length equals 13 residues. The V gene lost 5 bases and the J gene lost 4 bases, with 9 bases spanning the gap. CDR1 is LNHDA, CDR2 SQIVND, per germline (reference sequence). CDR3 in DNA: TGTGCCAGTAGTGACCCGGGGAATCAGCCCCAGCATTTT. This encodes CASSDPGNQPQHF.

Regarding this clone: The junction departs from germline at one end; a sequencing error may be responsible. The rearrangement uses TRBV6-8 and TRBJ2-3, with 8 bases fitting TRBD2. This CDR3 is 16 amino acids long. The V gene's germline CDR1 is MNHGY and CDR2 SAAAGT. The CDR3 sequence: CAISGGPGGPSDTQYF. The CDR3 DNA reads as TGTGCCATCAGTGGTGGGCCGGGAGGGCCGTCAGATACGCAGTATTTT.

This chain uses TRBV12-5 with TRBJ2-7, with TRBD1 matching over 8 bases. Germline-derived CDR1 and CDR2 are LGHNT and FRNRAP. CDR3 size: 15 residues. The CDR3: CASSPGGRTIGEQYF. In DNA form, the CDR3 reads TGTGCCAGTAGTCCAGGGGGCAGGACTATCGGCGAGCAGTACTTC.

This rearrangement joins TRBV6-8 to TRBJ1-5; TRBD1 agrees at 10 bases. CDR1 MNHGY and CDR2 SAAAGT come from the germline V gene. The CDR3 covers 14 residues. Trimming cost V 5 bases and J 7 bases; bases outside gene matches: 5. CDR3 in amino acids: CASSRGTGEQPQHF. As DNA, the CDR3 is TGTGCCAGCAGTCGGGGGACAGGGGAGCAGCCCCAGCATTTT.

The V gene is TRBV5-1, the J gene TRBJ2-2; D perhaps matches TRBD1 (5 bases). In germline, CDR1 is SGHRS, CDR2 YFSETQ. Deletions cut 4 bases from V and 2 bases from J, with 9 bases between. The CDR3 is made up of 14 amino acids. In DNA form, the CDR3 reads TGCGCCAGCAGCGACAGTCCTAACACCGGGGAGCTGTTTTTT. Protein: CASSDSPNTGELFF.

The chain recombines TRBV11-3 with TRBJ2-2; a possible D gene is TRBD1 (5 bases). This CDR3 spans 17 amino acids. CDR1 is SGHNT and CDR2 is YENEEA in the germline V gene. Deletions cut 3 bases from V and 1 base from J, with 15 bases between. DNA for the CDR3: TGTGCCAGCAGCTTGGGGCGCAGTGCGCAGAACACCGGGGAGCTGTTTTTT. It translates to CASSLGRSAQNTGELFF.

The V call is TRBV11-1, the J call TRBJ1-3; tentative D call: TRBD1 (5 bases). Germline CDR1 reads SGHAT; CDR2 reads FQDESV (reference sequence). CDR3 size: 15 residues. Trimming left V 4 bases short and J 0 bases short, with 10 bases between. The CDR3 nucleotides read TGTGCCAGCAGCTGGACACCGAGCTCTGGAAACACCATATATTTT. It is translated as CASSWTPSSGNTIYF.

The chain employs TRBV29-1 and TRBJ2-7; D is possibly TRBD1 (7 bases). Deletions cut 1 base from V and 4 bases from J, with 11 bases between. CDR3 length: 13 residues. The germline V gene has CDR1 SQVTM and CDR2 ANQGSEA. CDR3 protein: CSVEGQGGYEQYF. The DNA for the CDR3 is TGCAGCGTTGAAGGCCAGGGGGGTTACGAGCAGTACTTC.

CDR3 amino acids: CASSQGLTLSYNEQFF. In DNA, the CDR3 is TGTGCCAGCAGCCAGGGACTGACGCTATCCTACAATGAGCAGTTCTTC. This chain connects TRBV7-6 to TRBJ2-1, with a tentative D call TRBD2 (6 bases). V was cut by 5 bases and J by 1 base, with 15 bases left in between. The germline V gene encodes CDR1 SGHVS and CDR2 FNYEAQ. CDR3 length: 16 residues. Variable domain in full (rest from reference TRBV7-6 and TRBJ2-1): GAGVSQSPRYKVTKRGQDVALRCDPISGHVSLYWYRQALGQGPEFLTYFNYEAQQDKSGLPNDRFSAERPEGSISTLTIQRTEQRDSAMYRCASSQGLTLSYNEQFFGPGTRLTVL.

J is TRBJ1-2 and V is TRBV5-1; D is uncertain. Germline lookup yields CDR1 SGHRS and CDR2 YFSETQ. Trimming removed 0 bases from V and 4 bases from J, with 10 bases in between. The CDR3 covers 14 residues. The CDR3 DNA reads TGCGCCAGCAGCTTGGTCATGGCGTCCTATGGCTACACCTTC. As protein: CASSLVMASYGYTF.

The chain links TRBV19 to TRBJ1-1; maybe TRBD1 (5 bases). This CDR3 has 13 residues. Germline CDR1 and CDR2: LNHDA and SQIVND (reference sequence). The V and J ends lost 8 bases and 6 bases respectively, with 16 bases between them. As DNA, the CDR3 is TGTGCCAGTGTCCGGGACCCTAGGTCTGAAGCTTTCTTT. It encodes CASVRDPRSEAFF.